This TCR beta chain was identified in a study of OX40 agonist ivuxolimab in advanced cancers. Points from the study as a whole: What antigens the expanded peripheral T cells recognized was never established.

Profiled with immunoSEQ multiplex PCR; TCRdb holds only in-frame clones, not every one. The repertoire consists of approximately 89,000 clones, with 90% to 95% occurring once and the leading ten covering about 2.5%. To note about this clone: Its specificity is unknown.

The CDR3 sequence is 14 residues long. Per the germline V gene, CDR1 is MNHEY and CDR2 is SMNVEV (reference sequence). Trimming took 5 bases from V and 6 from J, leaving 17 bases between them. This receptor was taken from an adult with an advanced solid tumor such as melanoma, head and neck, liver or kidney cancer. This chain connects TRBV27 to TRBJ2-7; D is perhaps TRBD1 (5 bases). The input for sequencing was CD4+ or CD8+ T cells sorted from blood, taken in a trial of the OX40 agonist ivuxolimab. The DNA for the CDR3 is TGTGCCAGCAGTAATTCGATGACAGTGCGCGAGCAGTACTTC. Translation gives CASSNSMTVREQYF.